This record looks at one T cell receptor beta chain sequence and its context. The entry originates in a study of blood T cell repertoires in COVID-19. TCRdb keeps only in-frame clones here, not all; method: immunoSEQ multiplex PCR. The data hold about 59,000 clones, with just over 85% observed a single time. V lost 3 bases and J lost 9; bases outside the gene matches: 9. The CDR3 loop spans 15 amino acids. Germline lookup yields CDR1 SGHTA and CDR2 FQGNSA. The receptor was isolated from a woman older than 75 with active COVID-19. The sample comprised peripheral blood. The rearrangement joins TRBV7-2 to TRBJ1-5; 9 bases fit TRBD1. The DNA for the CDR3 is TGTGCCAGCAGCTTGGGACAGGGTGGCTTTTGGCCCCAGCATTTT. Translating it yields CASSLGQGGFWPQHF.